A single sample gave rise to the 10 T cell receptor beta chains below, sequenced in a study of tissue T cells after allogeneic stem cell transplantation. Data came from immunoSEQ multiplex PCR; TCRdb stores just in-frame clones and leaves some out. The table lists a few thousand clones, roughly half of them singletons. The time point was: mouse harvest day 14 after allogeneic transplant. The graft held 10^6 splenic CD5+ T cells and 10^7 T-cell-depleted bone marrow cells. The specimen sequenced was gut tissue. The source of these receptors is a female BALB/c mouse given C57BL/6 T cells with graft-versus-host disease after an allogeneic hematopoietic cell transplant.

About this clone: Germline and genes: mouse. The CDR3 end is not reached by the read, which stops 1 residue before it; the germline J gene fills it in. This rearrangement joins TRBV23 to TRBJ2-7; the D call of TRBD2 is as the table states it, not checked on the DNA. This CDR3 has 14 amino acids. Germline V gives CDR1 KGHTA, CDR2 FQNQQP. The CDR3 sequence: CSSSQDWGGYEQYF. CDR3 DNA, as far as it was read: TGCTCCAGCAGTCAAGACTGGGGGGGCTATGAACAGTAC.

With respect to this clone: Here the gene names and germline are mouse. The CDR3 end falls 1 residue outside the read, so it is completed with the germline J gene. The chain recombines TRBV1 with TRBJ2-5, with TRBD2 identical over 9 bases. The trim removed 3 bases at V and 5 bases at J, leaving 3 bases unmatched. CDR3 size: 14 residues. Germline-derived CDR1 and CDR2 are NSQYPW and LRSPGD (reference sequence). The CDR3 is CTCSADWGRDTQYF. The part of the CDR3 DNA that was read is TGCACCTGCAGTGCCGACTGGGGGAGAGACACCCAGTAC.

By sample fraction, this clone is hyperexpanded. Gene and germline names: mouse. With the read ending 1 residue before the CDR3 end, the germline J gene is used to fill in that end. The chain employs TRBV13-3 and TRBJ2-4, with a possible D match to TRBD1 (6 bases). Trimming left V 1 base short and J 0 bases short, with 12 bases between. Germline CDR1 NNHDY, CDR2 SYVADS. This CDR3 is built from 16 residues. The CDR3 region is CASSDPTGYSQNTLYF. Partial CDR3 DNA: TGTGCCAGCAGTGATCCTACAGGGTATAGTCAAAACACCTTGTAC.

This clone was counted once. The germline and genes are mouse ones. The read ends 1 residue before the CDR3 terminus; that terminus is restored from the germline J gene. V usage is TRBV12-2 and J usage is TRBJ2-3, with unresolved D. CDR1 SGHLS and CDR2 HYDKME come from the germline V gene. The CDR3 is 15 amino acids. V was pared by 0 bases and J by 0 bases, with 9 bases between. CDR3 region: CASSLGGASAETLYF. The CDR3 DNA, read in part, is TGTGCCAGCTCTCTCGGAGGCGCTAGTGCAGAAACGCTGTAT.

This clone was seen once. Gene and germline names: mouse. With the read ending 1 residue before the CDR3 end, the germline J gene is used to fill in that end. The V and J genes are TRBV5 and TRBJ2-4; 11 bases line up with TRBD1. Trimming removed 0 bases from V and 6 bases from J; junction bases left unmatched: 5. The CDR3 has 16 amino acids. CDR1 is LGHNA, CDR2 YNLKQL, per germline (reference sequence). CDR3 DNA, as far as it was read: TGTGCCAGCAGCCAAGATTGGACAGGGGGCCGGAACACCTTGTAC. Its translation is CASSQDWTGGRNTLY. The whole CDR3 reads CASSQDWTGGRNTLYF.

Comment on this clone: The junction departs from the called germline gene at one end, perhaps through a read error. The germline and genes are mouse ones. From the germline J gene comes the end of the CDR3, since the read stops 1 residue before it. The V call is TRBV29, the J call TRBJ2-7; no reliable D call. The CDR3 runs 13 residues. The germline V gene has CDR1 MSHET and CDR2 SYDVDS. CDR3 protein: CACSPARAREQYF. Incomplete CDR3 DNA: TGTGCTTGCAGCCCCGCGCGGGCGCGGGAACAGTAC.

As to this clone: Each gene name is a mouse one. The CDR3 is cut off 1 residue early in the read; its end comes from the germline J gene. This sequence joins TRBV31 and TRBJ2-2; maybe TRBD2 (7 bases). The CDR3 length is 15 residues. CDR1 is GKSSPN, CDR2 SITVG, per germline. Trimming took off 0 bases at V and 1 base at J, with 9 bases between the two ends. The sequenced part of the CDR3 DNA is TGTGCCTGGAGTCTAGGGGGGGTAAACACCGGGCAGCTCTAC. Translation gives CAWSLGGVNTGQLY. The whole CDR3 is CAWSLGGVNTGQLYF.

A note on this clone: Gene names refer to mouse genes. The read falls 1 residue short of the CDR3 end, and the missing part is taken from the germline J gene. J is TRBJ1-6 and V is TRBV3; D possibly corresponds to TRBD1 (6 bases). TRBJ1-6 is filed as an ORF, its function uncertain. Trimming removed 6 bases at V and 3 bases at J, with 6 bases between. Germline loops: CDR1 SNHLY, CDR2 FYNGKV (reference sequence). The CDR3 spans 13 residues. The CDR3 bases that were read are TGTGCCAGCAGACAGGGCTATAATTCGCCCCTCTAC. Translation: CASRQGYNSPLY. The full CDR3 protein reads CASRQGYNSPLYF.

This clone is large (0.1 to 1%) within its sample. The genes and germline here are from mouse. The CDR3 end is not reached by the read, which stops 1 residue before it; the germline J gene fills it in. The V and J genes are TRBV26 and TRBJ2-3; possibly TRBD1 for D (7 bases). Germline values: CDR1 KGHPV, CDR2 FQNQEV (reference sequence). The CDR3 runs 16 residues. The V gene lost 1 base and the J gene lost 2 bases, with 13 bases spanning the gap. The covered CDR3 bases are TGTGCCAGCAGTCTGTTTCAGGGGGGAGCTGCAGAAACGCTGTAT. Translated: CASSLFQGGAAETLY. The whole CDR3 is CASSLFQGGAAETLYF.

In regard to this clone: Gene names refer to mouse genes. The CDR3 end is not reached by the read, which stops 1 residue before it; the germline J gene fills it in. The rearrangement joins TRBV13-1 to TRBJ2-3; D not certain. The CDR3 spans 13 residues. Trimming left V 4 bases short and J 0 bases short, with 6 bases between. The V gene's germline CDR1 is NSHNY and CDR2 SYGAGN. Partial CDR3 DNA: TGTGCCAGCAGTTCCGGCAGTGCAGAAACGCTGTAT. Translated: CASSSGSAETLY. The full CDR3 sequence reads CASSSGSAETLYF.